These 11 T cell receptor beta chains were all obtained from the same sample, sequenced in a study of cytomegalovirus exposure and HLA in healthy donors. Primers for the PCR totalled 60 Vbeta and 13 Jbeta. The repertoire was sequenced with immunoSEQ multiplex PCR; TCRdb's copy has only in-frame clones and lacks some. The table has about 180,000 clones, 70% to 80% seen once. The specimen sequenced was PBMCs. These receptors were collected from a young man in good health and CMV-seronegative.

The CDR3 is CASSLGLASSYNEQFF. The CDR3 nucleotides read TGTGCCAGCAGCTTAGGCCTGGCAAGCTCCTACAATGAGCAGTTCTTC. The chain is built from TRBV13 and TRBJ2-1, with D unclear. The V end lost 0 bases, the J end lost 0 bases, and 9 bases lay between the germline ends. Germline CDR1 reads PRHDT; CDR2 reads FYEKMQ (reference sequence). The length of the CDR3 is 16 residues.

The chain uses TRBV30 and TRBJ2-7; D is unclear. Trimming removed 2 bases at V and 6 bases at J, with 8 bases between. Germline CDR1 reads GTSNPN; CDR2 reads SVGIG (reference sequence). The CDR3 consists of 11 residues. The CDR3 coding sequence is TGTGCCTGGAGTCGCGAGGCCGAGCAGTACTTC. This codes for CAWSREAEQYF.

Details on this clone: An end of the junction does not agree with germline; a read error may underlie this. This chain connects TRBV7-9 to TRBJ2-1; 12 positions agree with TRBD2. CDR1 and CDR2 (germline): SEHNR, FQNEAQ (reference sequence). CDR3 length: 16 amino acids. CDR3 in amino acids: CSSSPRTSGVGNEQFF. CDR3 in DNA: TGTTCCAGCAGCCCTCGGACTAGCGGGGTAGGGAATGAGCAGTTCTTC.

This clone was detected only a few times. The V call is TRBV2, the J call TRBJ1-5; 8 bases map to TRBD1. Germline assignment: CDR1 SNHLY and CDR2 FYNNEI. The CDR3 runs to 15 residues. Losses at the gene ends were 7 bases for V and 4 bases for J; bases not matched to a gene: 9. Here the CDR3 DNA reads TGTGCCAGCACCAGCACAGGGGGTGGTAATCAGCCCCAGCATTTT. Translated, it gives CASTSTGGGNQPQHF.

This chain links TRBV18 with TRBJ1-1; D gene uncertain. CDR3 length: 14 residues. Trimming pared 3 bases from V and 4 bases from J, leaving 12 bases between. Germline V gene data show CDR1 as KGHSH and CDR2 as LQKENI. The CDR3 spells CASSPGGSGTEAFF. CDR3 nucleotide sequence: TGTGCCAGCTCACCCGGTGGTAGTGGCACTGAAGCTTTCTTT.

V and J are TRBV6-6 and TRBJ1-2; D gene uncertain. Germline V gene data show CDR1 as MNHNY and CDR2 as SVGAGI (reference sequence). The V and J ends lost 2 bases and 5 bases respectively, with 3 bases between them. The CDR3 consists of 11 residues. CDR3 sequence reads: CASSYLYGYTF. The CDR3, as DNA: TGTGCCAGCAGTTACCTTTATGGCTACACCTTC.

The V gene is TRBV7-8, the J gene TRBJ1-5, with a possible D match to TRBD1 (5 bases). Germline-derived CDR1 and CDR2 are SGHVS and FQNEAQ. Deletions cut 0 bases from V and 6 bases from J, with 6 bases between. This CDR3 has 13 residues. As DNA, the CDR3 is TGTGCCAGCAGCTTAGCGGGGGGTCAGCCCCAGCATTTT. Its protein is CASSLAGGQPQHF.

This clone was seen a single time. CDR3 residues: CASRRTGTGGADTQYF. CDR3 bases: TGTGCCAGCAGGCGGACCGGGACAGGGGGCGCAGATACGCAGTATTTT. The V gene is TRBV27, the J gene TRBJ2-3; 12 bases fit TRBD1. V lost 6 bases, J lost 4 bases, and 8 bases stayed unmatched. Germline assignment: CDR1 MNHEY and CDR2 SMNVEV (reference sequence). There are 16 residues in the CDR3.

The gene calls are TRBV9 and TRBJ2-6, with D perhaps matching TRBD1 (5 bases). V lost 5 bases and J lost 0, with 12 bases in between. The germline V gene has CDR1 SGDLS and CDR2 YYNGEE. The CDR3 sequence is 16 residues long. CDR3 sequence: CASRPDSDSGANVLTF. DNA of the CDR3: TGTGCCAGCAGACCCGACAGTGACTCTGGGGCCAACGTCCTGACTTTC.

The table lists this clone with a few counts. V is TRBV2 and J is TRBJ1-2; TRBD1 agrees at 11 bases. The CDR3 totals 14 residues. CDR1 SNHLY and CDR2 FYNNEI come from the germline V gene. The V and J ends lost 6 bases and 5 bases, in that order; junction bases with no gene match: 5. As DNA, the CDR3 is TGTGCCAGCAGCAAGGGACAGGGGGTATATGGCTACACCTTC. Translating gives CASSKGQGVYGYTF.

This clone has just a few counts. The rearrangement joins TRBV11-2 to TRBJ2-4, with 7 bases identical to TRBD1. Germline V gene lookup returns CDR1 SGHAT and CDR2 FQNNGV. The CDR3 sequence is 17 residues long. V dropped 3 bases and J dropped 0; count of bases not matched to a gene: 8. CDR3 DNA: TGTGCCAGCAGCTTCCTCCGGGACAGCATAGCCAAAAACATTCAGTACTTC. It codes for CASSFLRDSIAKNIQYF. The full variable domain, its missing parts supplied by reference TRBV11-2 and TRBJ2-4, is EAGVAQSPRYKIIEKRQSVAFWCNPISGHATLYWYQQILGQGPKLLIQFQNNGVVDDSQLPKDRFSAERLKGVDSTLKIQPAKLEDSAVYLCASSFLRDSIAKNIQYFGAGTRLSVL.